This entry concerns a single T cell receptor (beta chain). Its antigen is still unknown. This record belongs to a study of shared clonotypes between healthy human individuals. Study in general: Donors consisted of two women and three men between 18 and 49. Overall study findings and caveats: Rarefaction curves obtained for sorted subsets showed sequencing incomplete despite large depth.

A CD45RA+ naive subset and a CD45RA-negative memory subset were split from CD4+ cells. V lost 5 bases, J lost 5 bases, and 12 bases stayed unmatched. The CDR3 length is 16 residues. CDR1 and CDR2 (germline): SGHTA, FQGTGA. The DNA input per sorted-subset replicate PCR was about 180 ng, corresponding to some 30,000 T cell genomes. TCRdb's table, derived via immunoSEQ multiplex PCR, lists solely in-frame clones and lacks some. The table lists some 2,000,000 clones, approximately 95% of them singletons. The clonotype originates from a man between 18 and 35 years old in good health. This chain joins TRBV7-3 and TRBJ2-3; 8 bases are shared with TRBD2. Sequences were obtained from naive CD4+ T cells sorted from blood. Subset noted: CD45RA+ positively selected. The CDR3 is CASSPGGSGVGDTQYF. The CDR3 bases are TGTGCCAGCAGCCCCGGCGGTAGCGGGGTGGGAGATACGCAGTATTTT.